This T cell receptor (beta chain) derives from a study of blood T cell repertoires in COVID-19. Study in general: The samples span acute and convalescent COVID-19 from the United States, Italy and Spain.

Original analysis: The authors estimated nucleated cell counts from reference gene primer amplification. Generated by immunoSEQ multiplex PCR, the TCRdb table keeps only in-frame clones and is missing some. D and trimming come from the DNA, and the V and J calls and clone size come from that table. Of 80,000 to 95,000 clones listed, roughly 87% were seen once; the top ten hold over 2.5%. The CDR3 covers 13 residues. Deletions cut 7 bases from V and 6 bases from J, with 13 bases between. CDR1 and CDR2 from the germline V gene are LNHDA and SQIVND (reference sequence). The chain combines TRBV19 with TRBJ1-5; a possible D gene is TRBD1 (6 bases). This receptor was identified in a woman in her fifties or sixties with active or convalescent COVID-19. The sequencing input was peripheral blood. CDR3: CASIGTGLQPQHF. CDR3 DNA sequence: TGTGCCAGTATCGGAACAGGGCTTCAGCCCCAGCATTTT. Full variable domain (remainder filled in from reference TRBV19 and TRBJ1-5): DGGITQSPKYLFRKEGQNVTLSCEQNLNHDAMYWYRQDPGQGLRLIYYSQIVNDFQKGDIAEGYSVSREKKESFPLTVTSAQKNPTAFYLCASIGTGLQPQHFGDGTRLSIL.